This TCR beta chain was captured in a study of blood T cell repertoires in COVID-19. Study-level background: COVID-19 samples from acute and convalescent phases originated in the United States, Italy and Spain.

Trimming took 5 bases from V and 4 from J; bases not matched to a gene: 2. Germline V lookup: CDR1 SGHVS, CDR2 FQNEAQ. CDR3 size: 14 residues. The repertoire was sequenced with immunoSEQ multiplex PCR; TCRdb's copy has only in-frame clones and lacks some. The repertoire includes 160,000 or so clones, roughly 90% of them detected once, and roughly 19% sits in the top ten. V gene TRBV7-8 combines with J gene TRBJ2-5; 12 nucleotides align to TRBD2. This TCR was sampled from a man in his sixties with active or convalescent COVID-19. Sequencing was carried out using peripheral blood. The CDR3 DNA reads TGTGCCAGCAGCCCGGGACTAGCGGGAGAGACCCAGTACTTC. It yields the protein CASSPGLAGETQYF.